This TCR beta chain appears in the sequencing data of a study of cytomegalovirus exposure and HLA in healthy donors. The overall study: Researchers previously reported finding 117 million unique TCR beta sequences from 170 million or so T cells.

Points on this clone: Its target is not known.

Whole-study findings and limits: When analyzed later, a missense DCLRE1C variant was found to be linked to TCR beta V- and J-gene trimming. Immune exposure information available was restricted to CMV serostatus.

The CDR3 is 17 amino acids. V gave up 0 bases and J gave up 3 bases; unmatched junction bases: 7. In germline, CDR1 is SGDLS, CDR2 YYNGEE. The study ran its PCR with 60 Vbeta and 13 Jbeta primers. The assay was immunoSEQ multiplex PCR, and TCRdb's table has in-frame clones only and misses some. The data hold 100,000 or so clones, with roughly 60% observed a single time. The chain recombines TRBV9 with TRBJ2-3; the match to TRBD2 covers 10 bases. The receptor comes from a human donor in good health. Material for sequencing was PBMCs. The CDR3 DNA sequence: TGTGCCAGCAGCGTAGGAGTAGCGGGAGGAAGGACAGATACGCAGTATTTT. Translating it yields CASSVGVAGGRTDTQYF.